This TCR beta chain was observed in a study of cytomegalovirus exposure and HLA in healthy donors (dated by TCRdb to between 2016 and 2019). In terms of the full investigation: An earlier analysis of approximately 600 of the donors reported 250 to 350 Gb of sequence data and some 120 million unique TCR beta sequences from some 180 million T cells. Around 330 gigabases of sequencing data and roughly 81 million unique TCR sequences made up an early release that covered some 640 HLA-typed donors. The genetic ancestry cluster associated with self-reported Caucasian donors included 81% of the 398 genotyped donors. The aim of the study was to test whether cataloging public T cell receptors could identify signatures of past pathogen exposure. The study used immunosequencing to profile the T cell repertoires of several hundred subjects and linked those repertoires to cytomegalovirus serostatus. In addition to the first cohort of several hundred subjects, a separate validation cohort of 130 or so different subjects was used. To predict cytomegalovirus infection status, the study combined high-throughput TCR immunosequencing, statistical association of individual TCRs with disease status, and machine learning. To study patterns of TCR occurrence, a later analysis re-analyzed previously published TCR beta repertoires from 500 to 850 donors and added high-resolution HLA genotyping. Rather than using new phenotypic data, the later analysis identified candidate immune exposures from TCR beta sequences and from how often those sequences occurred across donors. An earlier analysis of 500 to 750 of the donors applied high-throughput TCR beta sequencing to assess whether each TCR beta V gene segment acted as functional or pseudogenic. Donor age, sex, ethnicity and CMV serostatus were collected together with the repertoire data. A later genetic analysis took genome-wide SNP genotypes for about three fifths of the roughly 700 donors and used that subset as a discovery cohort. All discovery cohort repertoires had been generated on a single sequencing platform. HLA typing covered class I and class II loci at four-digit resolution. Typing coverage differed by locus: A, B, C, DRB1 and DQB1 were typed in roughly 620-630 donors, DQA1 in about 510, DPA1 in around 610, and DPB1 in about 450. Roughly 5 DR-DQ haplotypes were treated as single units for association and clustering because of strong linkage in the cohort. On average, roughly 240,000 unique TCR beta nucleotide sequences were sequenced per donor among about 400 genotyped donors of the cohort, with roughly 19% of those sequences being non-productive. Results and caveats for the whole study, not just this receptor: Compared with equally common non-associated chains, HLA-associated TCR beta chains in a later analysis were more clonally expanded and had lower generation probabilities. Linkage disequilibrium might explain the correlated functional status among segregating V segments, but an unknown experimental factor could not be ruled out. Presence/absence analyses assumed roughly uniform sequencing depth across donors, an assumption that may not hold. According to a later analysis, most CMV-associated TCR beta chains appeared to be HLA-restricted, and the HLA associations seemed to be driven largely by CMV exposure. In an earlier analysis of some 500 of the donors, most TCR beta V segments were observed in productive rearrangements about 90% or about 30% of the time, broadly matching IMGT annotations. In a later analysis, several top co-occurrence clusters were reported to appear linked to parvovirus B19, influenza, CMV and Epstein-Barr virus. In both the original and validation cohorts, the classifier was reported to diagnose cytomegalovirus status with high specificity and sensitivity. In a later genetic analysis, a missense DCLRE1C variant was associated with V-gene and J-gene trimming of TCR beta chains, and the association was replicated in an independent cohort. A cluster of highly shared sequence variants was judged likely to represent a technical artifact of the sequencing pipeline. The authors suggested that the approach could potentially be extended to other disease states and immunological phenotypes. The study listed over 150 TCR beta chains as associated with cytomegalovirus. A further reported finding was that TCR beta sequences accurately predicted the HLA-A and HLA-B alleles for most subjects in the first cohort. According to a later analysis, TCR association rates differed among HLA loci, with DRB1 alleles showing the most associated TCRs and HLA-C alleles showing the fewest. Some IMGT-functional V segments, including TRBV6-2 and TRBV6-3, could not be distinguished by the 87-base-pair reads and were therefore excluded. Because counts were too low, fewer than 20 rarely observed V segments, including chromosome 9 orphons, were excluded from the earlier analysis of about 500 of the donors. CMV serostatus was the only immune exposure information available for the cohort. When HLA alleles, especially DR and DQ, strongly co-occurred, TCR associations were difficult to assign to individual alleles. The cohort was sequenced for TCR beta chains only, and without alpha or paired-chain data the features that could be detected were limited. A few of the identified cytomegalovirus-associated TCR beta chains were confirmed in vitro to be specific for cytomegalovirus antigens. While some public TCRs were present in many individuals, most TCR sequences turned up only very rarely across donors. According to a later genetic analysis, donors in an Asian-associated ancestry cluster had fewer N-insertions in productive TCRs than the approximately 650-donor mean. Because HLA typing was unavailable for some donors at each locus, only the typed subset was used in association tests. At a false discovery rate of 0.05, a later analysis linked roughly 17,000 TCR beta sequences to specific HLA alleles.

Comments on this clone: Its antigen is not yet known. No base qualities exist here, and no much larger clone lies one base off it.

In total, over 600 healthy bone marrow donors made up the cohort. All cohort members were sampled while nominally healthy, although unrecorded immune exposures were likely present. The donor tested CMV seropositive, placing the donor among the approximately 310 seropositive members of the cohort. A peripheral blood sample was collected from each donor, and TCR beta sequencing was performed on peripheral blood mononuclear cells. Genomic DNA extraction from the blood cell samples was performed with the Qiagen DNeasy Blood Extraction Kit. The library was prepared using the immunoSEQ multiplex PCR assay. For the multiplex PCR, a mixture combining 60 forward primers for TCR Vbeta segments and 13 reverse primers for TCR Jbeta segments was used. A multiplex PCR assay on genomic DNA amplified the CDR3 region of rearranged TCR beta genes. On the Illumina HiSeq System, the amplified TCR beta libraries were sequenced as 87-base-pair reads. Concerning the study's data processing: A later analysis tallied approximately 87 million unique TCR beta chains across the 650 to 750 repertoires, and approximately 9.9 million of those chains were shared by two or more donors. Raw reads were error-corrected and collapsed into unique sequences with a nearest-neighbor algorithm that merged closely related sequences to remove PCR and sequencing errors. V, D and J gene segments were assigned by aligning CDR3 sequences to IMGT reference sequences. For a sequence to be retained, a match of at least six nucleotides to both a V gene segment and a J gene segment was required. A rearrangement counted as productive if the CDR3 had no stop codons and remained in frame with V and J, and every other rearrangement counted as non-productive. CDR3 was defined according to IMGT convention as the region running from the second conserved V-encoded cysteine to the conserved J-encoded phenylalanine. Sequences without an unambiguous match to a single V gene segment were excluded from the earlier analysis of a few hundred of the donors. An earlier analysis of 550 to 650 of the donors classified V segments as functional when productive rearrangements were above 56.7% and as segregating when the standard deviation between donors was above 5%. To diagnose cytomegalovirus status from the catalog of TCR beta chain sequences, a statistical classification framework was built. In a later analysis, TCR nucleotide sequences were compared against IMGT/GENE-DB human TR gene sequences so that V and J genes could be assigned. Using the TCRdist pipeline, a later analysis assigned CDR3 sequences along with most-parsimonious VDJ recombination scenarios. In a later analysis, every TCR beta chain was defined by the combination of its CDR3 amino acid sequence and its V-gene family, and reads without a unique V-gene family were dropped. In a later analysis, some 600 highly shared, low-generation-probability nucleotide sequences were removed to address suspected cross-contamination and a sequencing artifact. For each public chain, a later analysis derived a clonal expansion index from normalized ranks of inferred template counts within each repertoire. In a later analysis, generation probabilities were computed with a VDJ recombination model fitted to out-of-frame rearrangements, and the resulting probabilities were checked against IGoR. In a later analysis, TCR-TCR, TCR-HLA and TCR-CMV co-occurrence was scored with hypergeometric tests, and a repertoire-size bias correction was applied to TCR pairs. False discovery rates were estimated in a later analysis by permuting HLA or CMV assignments 20 times. In a later analysis, co-occurring TCRs were grouped using DBSCAN, with TCRdist sequence similarity added in when clustering inside HLA-allele-positive subsets. Repertoires with fewer than 30,000 or more than 120,000 public chains, plus five repertoires with anomalous nucleotide sharing, were excluded from co-occurrence clustering. Not all clones reach the TCRdb copy of this immuneACCESS table, which keeps in-frame sequences only. Checked studies attribute under half of the gap to unresolved V genes and leave the rest unexplained. The V and J calls and clone size were taken over from that table, and D and trimming were inferred from the DNA. The sample table holds 100,000 to 120,000 clones, of which over 60% were seen once. The ten top clones hold 13% of the sample.

CDR1 and CDR2 are read off the germline V gene (reference sequence) as MNHNY and SVGAGI. V and J are truncated by 5 bases and 9 bases respectively, leaving an intervening sequence of 22 bases. The CDR3 spans 16 residues, from the cysteine through the phenylalanine. Only the CDR3 region is kept as DNA, spanning 48 bases read in frame from base 1. The material sequenced was PBMCs. The chain was built from TRBV6-6 and TRBJ2-2; TRBD2 is a weak D gene call, 5 bases matching. This TCR was sampled from a man aged 30-40 years in good health and CMV-seropositive. Here is the DNA: TGTGCCAGCAGTCCGACGGATGGGAGTGGGTGGTGGGAGCTGTTTTTT. It codes for CASSPTDGSGWWELFF.